Listed here are 9 T cell receptor beta chains from one sample, sequenced in a study of blood T cells in healthy people across ages. The use of a sample-barcoded 5' primer and a J-beta primer mix characterized a second PCR of 7 to 11 cycles. TCRdb reanalysed the 5' RACE reads using MiXCR and keeps one entry per CDR3 protein. The sample yields around 1,800,000 distinct CDR3 sequences, approximately 40% seen once. The specimen was blood. Receptors were obtained from a human donor in good health.

V gene TRBV20-1 combines with J gene TRBJ1-4; D call uncertain. This CDR3 spans 14 amino acids. V gave up 2 bases and J gave up 0 bases, with 7 bases separating them. Germline-derived CDR1 and CDR2 are DFQATT and SNEGSKA (reference sequence). CDR3 sequence: CSARNGATNEKLFF. CDR3 DNA: TGCAGTGCTAGAAACGGAGCAACTAATGAAAAACTGTTTTTT.

V is TRBV20-1 and J is TRBJ1-4; 11 nucleotides match TRBD1. The V gene end was trimmed by 5 bases and the J gene end by 0 bases; junction bases not matched to a gene: 14. The CDR3 runs to 19 residues. Germline V gene sequence: CDR1 DFQATT, CDR2 SNEGSKA (reference sequence). Here the CDR3 DNA reads TGCAGTGCTCGACCAAAACCGGGACAGGGGGTTTCAACTAATGAAAAACTGTTTTTT. It codes for CSARPKPGQGVSTNEKLFF.

The chain recombines TRBV11-2 with TRBJ2-3; 7 nucleotides match TRBD2. CDR3 size: 17 residues. CDR1 is SGHAT and CDR2 is FQNNGV in the germline V gene. After removal of 6 bases from V and 3 bases from J, the junction contained 15 bases not matched to a gene. The CDR3 DNA follows: TGTGCCAGCAGACCTCTAATATCCGCGGGGGTGACAGATACGCAGTATTTT. The encoded protein is CASRPLISAGVTDTQYF.

The table lists this clonotype with a few counts. The chain carries TRBV29-1 and TRBJ2-7; no definite D call. There are 12 residues in the CDR3. The germline gives CDR1 SQVTM, CDR2 ANQGSEA. Trimming shortened V by 4 bases and J by 3 bases, and 10 bases separated the two germline ends. As DNA, the CDR3 is TGCAGCGTTGCAATAGATGGCTACGAGCAGTACTTC. It translates to CSVAIDGYEQYF.

The chain combines TRBV4-1 with TRBJ2-7, with D tentatively TRBD1 or TRBD2 (5 bases each). The germline gives CDR1 MGHRA, CDR2 YSYEKL. The CDR3 is 14 residues long. Trimming removed 1 base from V and 7 bases from J, with 14 bases in between. CDR3 bases: TGCGCCAGCAGCCAAGTGGGGGAATCTACGGAGCAGTACTTC. It codes for CASSQVGESTEQYF.

Note on this clonotype: It is likely a read error, because the conserved phenylalanine at the end of the CDR3 is missing. The rearrangement links TRBV7-3 to TRBJ2-1; D is uncertain. Germline values: CDR1 SGHTA, CDR2 FQGTGA. The germline V and J ends were trimmed by 2 bases and 5 bases, with 7 bases remaining between them. The CDR3 is made up of 13 amino acids. CDR3 amino acids: CASSLSPNNEQFL. The DNA for the CDR3 is TGTGCCAGCAGCTTATCCCCTAACAATGAGCAGTTCTTA.

This sequence joins TRBV27 and TRBJ2-4, with TRBD1 matching 7 bases. This CDR3 contains 19 residues. V was pared by 5 bases and J by 0 bases, with 16 bases of the junction left unmatched. Germline loops: CDR1 MNHEY, CDR2 SMNVEV (reference sequence). The DNA of the CDR3 is TGTGCCAGCAGTCCGTCGACAGGGTGGGTTCAAATAGCCAAAAACATTCAGTACTTC. This gives the protein CASSPSTGWVQIAKNIQYF.

This clonotype was observed many times. This sequence joins TRBV6-2 or TRBV6-3 and TRBJ2-7, with D perhaps matching TRBD2 (5 bases). Germline V gives CDR1 MNHEY, CDR2 SVGEGT. Trimming removed 3 bases at V and 2 bases at J, with 8 bases between. CDR3 length: 13 residues. DNA for the CDR3: TGTGCCAGCAGTTATAGCGCGCCCTACGAGCAGTACTTC. Residues: CASSYSAPYEQYF.

This clonotype was picked up a small number of times. The chain couples TRBV6-5 to TRBJ1-4; a weak D match, TRBD1 (5 bases). The CDR3 is made up of 13 amino acids. V was clipped by 5 bases and J by 8 bases, with 12 bases between them. In germline, CDR1 is MNHEY, CDR2 SVGAGI. The CDR3 sequence: CASSQGWLEKLFF. The CDR3 nucleotides are TGTGCCAGCAGTCAGGGATGGTTGGAAAAACTGTTTTTT.